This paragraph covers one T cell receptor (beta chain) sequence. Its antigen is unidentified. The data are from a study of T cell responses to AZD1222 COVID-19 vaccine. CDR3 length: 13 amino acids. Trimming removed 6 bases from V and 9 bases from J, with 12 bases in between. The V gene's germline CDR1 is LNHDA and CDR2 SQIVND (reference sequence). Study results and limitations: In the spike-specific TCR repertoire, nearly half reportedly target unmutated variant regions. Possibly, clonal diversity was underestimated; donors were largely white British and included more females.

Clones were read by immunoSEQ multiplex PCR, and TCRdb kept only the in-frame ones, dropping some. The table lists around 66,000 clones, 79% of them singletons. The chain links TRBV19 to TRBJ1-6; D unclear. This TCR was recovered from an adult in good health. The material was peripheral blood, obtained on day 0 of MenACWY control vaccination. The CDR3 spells CASSSSISSPLHF. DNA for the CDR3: TGTGCCAGTAGCTCTTCGATTTCTTCACCCCTCCACTTT.